The next 2 T cell receptor beta chains were all read from a single sample in a study of OX40 agonist ivuxolimab in advanced cancers. Here immunoSEQ multiplex PCR was the method, and the copy in TCRdb shows in-frame clones only, minus some. The sample lists about 79,000 clones; roughly 84% were seen once. Sequenced here: CD4+ or CD8+ T cells sorted from blood, sampled in a trial of the OX40 agonist ivuxolimab. These receptors were taken from an adult with an advanced solid tumor such as melanoma, head and neck, liver or kidney cancer.

The chain recombines TRBV5-4 with TRBJ2-5, with D unresolved. CDR3 size: 14 residues. Trimming removed 2 bases at V and 1 base at J, with 9 bases between. Looked up from germline, CDR1 is SGHNT and CDR2 is YYREEE (reference sequence). CDR3 protein: CASSFIRAQETQYF. DNA for the CDR3: TGTGCCAGCAGCTTCATAAGGGCCCAAGAGACCCAGTACTTC.

V usage is TRBV5-1 and J usage is TRBJ2-1; 9 bases are a match to TRBD1. This CDR3 is built from 14 residues. Germline CDR1 is SGHRS and CDR2 is YFSETQ. The J segment lost 9 bases and the V segment lost 4 bases, leaving 8 bases of the junction unmatched. The CDR3 coding sequence is TGCGCCAGCAGCCTGACAGGGGGGATTGGTGAGCAGTTCTTC. Translating it yields CASSLTGGIGEQFF.